This TCR beta chain was retrieved from a study of cytomegalovirus exposure and HLA in healthy donors. V shed 0 bases and J shed 6 bases, with 13 bases lying between them. The germline V gene encodes CDR1 SGHNT and CDR2 YYREEE (reference sequence). This CDR3 contains 15 residues. Generated by immunoSEQ multiplex PCR, the TCRdb table keeps only in-frame clones and is missing some. Of 250,000 to 300,000 clones in the sample, around 87% are singletons; the top ten hold 0.37%. Among the 120 or so subjects of the validation cohort, separate from the 666-subject first cohort, were the donors. V is TRBV5-4 and J is TRBJ2-1; maybe TRBD2 (6 bases). Sequenced: PBMCs. The TCR originated in a young woman in good health and CMV-seronegative. The CDR3 reads CASSLDLFGGNEQFF. CDR3 nucleotide sequence: TGTGCCAGCAGCTTGGACTTGTTCGGGGGCAATGAGCAGTTCTTC.